This is a list of T cell receptor beta chains from one sample in a study of blood T cell repertoires in COVID-19. Sequenced by immunoSEQ multiplex PCR; TCRdb stores in-frame clones only, minus some. The sample lists 250,000 or so clones; about 88% were seen once. The sample consisted of peripheral blood. The receptors stem from a woman in her sixties or seventies with active or convalescent COVID-19. Both conserved end residues are part of each CDR3. A D gene is named only where the DNA matches it firmly. For some rows the clone size is stated as once, few or many, or as a class when expanded; others skip it.

v_call: TRBV7-2; d_call: TRBD1; j_call: TRBJ1-5; cdr3_length: 15; clone_size: NA; cdr3_aa: CASSLGGRGIQPQHF; cdr3_nt: TGTGCCAGCAGCTTAGGGGGCAGGGGGATTCAGCCCCAGCATTTT
v_call: TRBV5-1; d_call: NA; j_call: TRBJ2-7; cdr3_length: 19; clone_size: once; cdr3_aa: CASSPTTGGSLSFSYEQYF; cdr3_nt: TGCGCCAGCAGCCCTACAACGGGGGGCTCTCTTTCGTTCTCCTACGAGCAGTACTTC
v_call: TRBV6-5; d_call: NA; j_call: TRBJ2-7; cdr3_length: 14; clone_size: NA; cdr3_aa: CASTQAGSGYEQYF; cdr3_nt: TGTGCCAGCACTCAGGCCGGCAGCGGCTACGAGCAGTACTTC
v_call: TRBV6-1; d_call: NA; j_call: TRBJ1-4; cdr3_length: 15; clone_size: NA; cdr3_aa: CASSEARRLNEKLFF; cdr3_nt: TGTGCCAGCAGTGAAGCGCGCAGACTGAATGAAAAACTGTTTTTT
v_call: TRBV11-3; d_call: TRBD2; j_call: TRBJ2-2; cdr3_length: 17; clone_size: NA; cdr3_aa: CASSSVSGGPRTGELFF; cdr3_nt: TGTGCCAGCAGCTCTGTCTCGGGGGGGCCACGGACCGGGGAGCTGTTTTTT
v_call: TRBV6-5; d_call: NA; j_call: TRBJ1-4; cdr3_length: 15; clone_size: NA; cdr3_aa: CASSYGSPTNEKLFF; cdr3_nt: TGTGCCAGCAGTTACGGCTCACCAACTAATGAAAAACTGTTTTTT
v_call: TRBV3-1/TRBV3-2; d_call: TRBD1; j_call: TRBJ1-4; cdr3_length: 17; clone_size: NA; cdr3_aa: CASSQDAGGQGNEKLFF; cdr3_nt: TGTGCCAGCAGCCAAGACGCAGGAGGACAGGGAAATGAAAAACTGTTTTTT
v_call: TRBV27; d_call: TRBD1; j_call: TRBJ2-4; cdr3_length: 19; clone_size: NA; cdr3_aa: CASSPRDRARPGAKNIQYF; cdr3_nt: TGTGCCAGCAGTCCGAGGGACAGGGCCCGTCCTGGGGCCAAAAACATTCAGTACTTC
v_call: TRBV7-2; d_call: NA; j_call: TRBJ2-4; cdr3_length: 14; clone_size: NA; cdr3_aa: CASSLDRAKNIQYF; cdr3_nt: TGTGCCAGCAGCCTGGACAGAGCCAAAAACATTCAGTACTTC
v_call: TRBV19; d_call: NA; j_call: TRBJ1-1; cdr3_length: 13; clone_size: NA; cdr3_aa: CASGEGARTEAFF; cdr3_nt: TGTGCCAGTGGGGAGGGAGCGCGGACTGAAGCTTTCTTT
v_call: TRBV6-5; d_call: NA; j_call: TRBJ1-5; cdr3_length: 14; clone_size: NA; cdr3_aa: CASSRSTGYQPQHF; cdr3_nt: TGTGCCAGCAGTCGTTCAACAGGGTATCAGCCCCAGCATTTT
v_call: TRBV6-4; d_call: NA; j_call: TRBJ1-1; cdr3_length: 15; clone_size: once; cdr3_aa: CASSDSILRPNEAFF; cdr3_nt: TGTGCCAGCAGTGACTCGATACTAAGACCGAATGAAGCTTTCTTT
v_call: TRBV14; d_call: NA; j_call: TRBJ1-1; cdr3_length: 13; clone_size: NA; cdr3_aa: CASSQTGWQGAFF; cdr3_nt: TGTGCCAGCAGCCAAACAGGGTGGCAGGGAGCTTTCTTT
v_call: TRBV5-1; d_call: TRBD1; j_call: TRBJ1-2; cdr3_length: 16; clone_size: NA; cdr3_aa: CASRRSGGASNYGYTF; cdr3_nt: TGCGCCAGCAGGAGGTCAGGGGGAGCTTCGAACTATGGCTACACCTTC
v_call: TRBV6-4; d_call: NA; j_call: TRBJ2-3; cdr3_length: 15; clone_size: few; cdr3_aa: CASRSTGISTDTQYF; cdr3_nt: TGTGCCAGCCGCTCGACAGGAATTAGCACAGATACGCAGTATTTT
v_call: TRBV24-1; d_call: TRBD2; j_call: TRBJ2-3; cdr3_length: 15; clone_size: NA; cdr3_aa: CATSSSGTSIDTQYF; cdr3_nt: TGTGCCACCAGTAGCTCCGGGACTAGCATCGATACGCAGTATTTT
v_call: TRBV7-2; d_call: TRBD1; j_call: TRBJ1-1; cdr3_length: 16; clone_size: NA; cdr3_aa: CASSLGRFGTGHWAFF; cdr3_nt: TGTGCCAGCAGCTTAGGCCGTTTCGGGACAGGCCACTGGGCTTTCTTT
v_call: TRBV19; d_call: NA; j_call: TRBJ1-2; cdr3_length: 13; clone_size: NA; cdr3_aa: CASSIGAGYGYTF; cdr3_nt: TGTGCCAGTAGTATAGGGGCAGGCTATGGCTACACCTTC
v_call: TRBV27; d_call: TRBD1; j_call: TRBJ2-2; cdr3_length: 18; clone_size: NA; cdr3_aa: CASSGRDGQGGDTGELFF; cdr3_nt: TGTGCCAGCAGTGGCAGAGACGGACAGGGGGGAGACACCGGGGAGCTGTTTTTT
v_call: TRBV28; d_call: NA; j_call: TRBJ1-5; cdr3_length: 13; clone_size: NA; cdr3_aa: CASSPGGLGGQHF; cdr3_nt: TGTGCCAGCAGCCCCGGGGGTTTAGGAGGCCAGCATTTT
v_call: TRBV6-2/TRBV6-3; d_call: NA; j_call: TRBJ1-4; cdr3_length: 14; clone_size: few; cdr3_aa: CASSKGYQGEKLFF; cdr3_nt: TGTGCCAGCAGCAAGGGGTACCAGGGGGAAAAACTGTTTTTT
v_call: TRBV29-1; d_call: TRBD1; j_call: TRBJ1-4; cdr3_length: 12; clone_size: NA; cdr3_aa: CSGGQINEKLFF; cdr3_nt: TGCAGCGGGGGACAGATTAATGAAAAACTGTTTTTT
v_call: TRBV7-2; d_call: TRBD1; j_call: TRBJ1-2; cdr3_length: 15; clone_size: NA; cdr3_aa: CASSSGQGNIYGYTF; cdr3_nt: TGTGCCAGCAGCTCCGGACAGGGAAATATCTATGGCTACACCTTC
v_call: TRBV19; d_call: NA; j_call: TRBJ2-1; cdr3_length: 15; clone_size: NA; cdr3_aa: CASSMAGRGVNEQFF; cdr3_nt: TGTGCCAGTAGTATGGCGGGGAGGGGGGTCAATGAGCAGTTCTTC
v_call: TRBV3-1/TRBV3-2; d_call: NA; j_call: TRBJ2-5; cdr3_length: 16; clone_size: NA; cdr3_aa: CASSRRTQTHQETQYF; cdr3_nt: TGTGCCAGCAGCCGGAGGACCCAGACCCATCAAGAGACCCAGTACTTC
v_call: TRBV6-5; d_call: NA; j_call: TRBJ1-5; cdr3_length: 15; clone_size: NA; cdr3_aa: CASSYDRPRDQPQHF; cdr3_nt: TGTGCCAGCAGTTACGACAGGCCGAGGGATCAGCCCCAGCATTTT
v_call: TRBV24-1; d_call: NA; j_call: TRBJ2-1; cdr3_length: 14; clone_size: NA; cdr3_aa: CATSDLRTGSEQFF; cdr3_nt: TGTGCCACCAGTGATTTACGAACAGGGAGTGAGCAGTTCTTC
v_call: TRBV7-9; d_call: NA; j_call: TRBJ1-2; cdr3_length: 16; clone_size: once; cdr3_aa: CASSLSQGVSNYGYTF; cdr3_nt: TGTGCCAGCAGCTTAAGTCAGGGCGTATCCAACTATGGCTACACCTTC
v_call: TRBV29-1; d_call: TRBD1; j_call: TRBJ1-1; cdr3_length: 14; clone_size: once; cdr3_aa: CSVAPQGHSAEAFF; cdr3_nt: TGCAGCGTTGCTCCACAGGGGCATAGCGCTGAAGCTTTCTTT
v_call: TRBV23-1; d_call: NA; j_call: TRBJ1-2; cdr3_length: 17; clone_size: once; cdr3_aa: CASSHPNRASEDYGYTF; cdr3_nt: TGCGCCAGCAGTCACCCCAACCGGGCCTCGGAGGACTATGGCTACACCTTC
v_call: TRBV19; d_call: NA; j_call: TRBJ2-3; cdr3_length: 15; clone_size: NA; cdr3_aa: CASTTTGMGTDTQYF; cdr3_nt: TGTGCCAGCACCACCACAGGAATGGGCACAGATACGCAGTATTTT
v_call: TRBV6-2/TRBV6-3; d_call: NA; j_call: TRBJ1-2; cdr3_length: 15; clone_size: NA; cdr3_aa: CASSDPTGWSYGYTF; cdr3_nt: TGTGCCAGCAGTGATCCGACAGGTTGGAGCTATGGCTACACCTTC
v_call: TRBV28; d_call: TRBD1; j_call: TRBJ1-1; cdr3_length: 15; clone_size: once; cdr3_aa: CASSATGGEATEAFF; cdr3_nt: TGTGCCAGCAGTGCTACAGGGGGCGAAGCCACTGAAGCTTTCTTT
v_call: TRBV12-3/TRBV12-4; d_call: NA; j_call: TRBJ1-1; cdr3_length: 13; clone_size: NA; cdr3_aa: CASSLRPTGEAFF; cdr3_nt: TGTGCCAGCAGTTTAAGGCCTACAGGAGAAGCTTTCTTT
v_call: TRBV7-9; d_call: NA; j_call: TRBJ1-3; cdr3_length: 16; clone_size: once; cdr3_aa: CASSLAGQAAGNTIYF; cdr3_nt: TGTGCCAGCAGCTTAGCTGGACAAGCAGCGGGAAACACCATATATTTT
v_call: TRBV6-6; d_call: TRBD1; j_call: TRBJ2-1; cdr3_length: 15; clone_size: NA; cdr3_aa: CASSYGQGAINEQFF; cdr3_nt: TGTGCCAGCAGTTACGGACAGGGGGCCATCAATGAGCAGTTCTTC
v_call: TRBV10-3; d_call: NA; j_call: TRBJ2-7; cdr3_length: 12; clone_size: NA; cdr3_aa: CAISVYRDEQYF; cdr3_nt: TGTGCCATCAGTGTTTACAGGGACGAGCAGTACTTC
v_call: TRBV12-5; d_call: TRBD1; j_call: TRBJ2-1; cdr3_length: 14; clone_size: NA; cdr3_aa: CASGLGDRGNEQFF; cdr3_nt: TGTGCTAGTGGTTTGGGGGACAGGGGGAATGAGCAGTTCTTC
v_call: TRBV7-2; d_call: TRBD1; j_call: TRBJ1-2; cdr3_length: 15; clone_size: NA; cdr3_aa: CASSAMDRAVGGYTF; cdr3_nt: TGTGCCAGCAGCGCGATGGACAGGGCGGTAGGTGGCTACACCTTC
v_call: TRBV2; d_call: NA; j_call: TRBJ1-5; cdr3_length: 15; clone_size: few; cdr3_aa: CASGGSVPSNQPQHF; cdr3_nt: TGTGCCAGCGGCGGTTCCGTTCCTAGCAATCAGCCCCAGCATTTT
v_call: TRBV3-1/TRBV3-2; d_call: NA; j_call: TRBJ2-3; cdr3_length: 13; clone_size: few; cdr3_aa: CASSQGRVDTQYF; cdr3_nt: TGTGCCAGCAGCCAAGGGAGGGTAGATACGCAGTATTTT
v_call: TRBV6-5; d_call: NA; j_call: TRBJ2-7; cdr3_length: 13; clone_size: once; cdr3_aa: CASRASERYEQYF; cdr3_nt: TGTGCCAGCAGGGCCTCTGAGCGGTACGAGCAGTACTTC
v_call: TRBV3-1/TRBV3-2; d_call: TRBD2; j_call: TRBJ2-7; cdr3_length: 17; clone_size: NA; cdr3_aa: CASSQDGTSGGPGEQYF; cdr3_nt: TGTGCCAGCAGCCAAGACGGAACTAGCGGGGGGCCGGGGGAGCAGTACTTC
v_call: TRBV4-3; d_call: NA; j_call: TRBJ1-1; cdr3_length: 13; clone_size: NA; cdr3_aa: CASSPRGPTEAFF; cdr3_nt: TGCGCCAGCAGCCCCAGGGGCCCCACTGAAGCTTTCTTT
v_call: TRBV27; d_call: NA; j_call: TRBJ1-5; cdr3_length: 17; clone_size: NA; cdr3_aa: CASKEQGTLSSNQPQHF; cdr3_nt: TGTGCCAGCAAAGAACAGGGTACCTTGAGTAGCAATCAGCCCCAGCATTTT
v_call: TRBV5-1; d_call: NA; j_call: TRBJ1-2; cdr3_length: 15; clone_size: NA; cdr3_aa: CASSLFSDSGYGYTF; cdr3_nt: TGCGCCAGCAGCTTGTTCTCGGACAGTGGTTATGGCTACACCTTC
v_call: TRBV9; d_call: NA; j_call: TRBJ1-2; cdr3_length: 13; clone_size: NA; cdr3_aa: CASSVGDGHGYTF; cdr3_nt: TGTGCCAGCAGCGTAGGAGATGGGCATGGCTACACCTTC
v_call: TRBV27; d_call: NA; j_call: TRBJ1-6; cdr3_length: 15; clone_size: NA; cdr3_aa: CASSVSLSYNSPLHF; cdr3_nt: TGTGCCAGCAGTGTTTCCCTCTCCTATAATTCACCCCTCCACTTT
v_call: TRBV5-6; d_call: NA; j_call: TRBJ1-1; cdr3_length: 13; clone_size: NA; cdr3_aa: CASSRGQNTEAFF; cdr3_nt: TGTGCCAGCAGCCGTGGACAGAACACTGAAGCTTTCTTT
v_call: TRBV7-7; d_call: NA; j_call: TRBJ1-3; cdr3_length: 14; clone_size: once; cdr3_aa: CASSLGEGVGTIYF; cdr3_nt: TGTGCCAGCAGCTTAGGAGAGGGGGTCGGCACCATATATTTT
v_call: TRBV5-1; d_call: NA; j_call: TRBJ2-3; cdr3_length: 13; clone_size: few; cdr3_aa: CASSLNNPDTQYF; cdr3_nt: TGCGCCAGCAGCTTGAATAATCCAGATACGCAGTATTTT
v_call: TRBV27; d_call: TRBD1; j_call: TRBJ1-6; cdr3_length: 13; clone_size: NA; cdr3_aa: CASSYRGNSPLHF; cdr3_nt: TGTGCCAGCAGTTACAGGGGTAATTCACCCCTCCACTTT
v_call: TRBV19; d_call: TRBD2; j_call: TRBJ2-1; cdr3_length: 13; clone_size: NA; cdr3_aa: CASRGLAGSEQFF; cdr3_nt: TGTGCCAGTAGGGGACTAGCGGGGAGTGAGCAGTTCTTC
v_call: TRBV20-1; d_call: TRBD1; j_call: TRBJ2-1; cdr3_length: 15; clone_size: NA; cdr3_aa: CSASIGQGAGNEQFF; cdr3_nt: TGCAGTGCAAGTATAGGACAGGGGGCAGGGAATGAGCAGTTCTTC
v_call: TRBV15; d_call: NA; j_call: TRBJ1-4; cdr3_length: 16; clone_size: NA; cdr3_aa: CATSVKVGGRDEKLFF; cdr3_nt: TGTGCCACCAGCGTAAAGGTCGGGGGGCGCGATGAAAAACTGTTTTTT
v_call: TRBV7-9; d_call: NA; j_call: TRBJ2-1; cdr3_length: 15; clone_size: NA; cdr3_aa: CASSGQGGSYNEQFF; cdr3_nt: TGTGCCAGCAGCGGGCAGGGTGGATCCTACAATGAGCAGTTCTTC
v_call: TRBV25-1; d_call: TRBD1; j_call: TRBJ2-7; cdr3_length: 16; clone_size: NA; cdr3_aa: CASSELGQGSRGEQYF; cdr3_nt: TGTGCCAGCAGTGAATTAGGACAGGGTTCCAGGGGCGAGCAGTACTTC